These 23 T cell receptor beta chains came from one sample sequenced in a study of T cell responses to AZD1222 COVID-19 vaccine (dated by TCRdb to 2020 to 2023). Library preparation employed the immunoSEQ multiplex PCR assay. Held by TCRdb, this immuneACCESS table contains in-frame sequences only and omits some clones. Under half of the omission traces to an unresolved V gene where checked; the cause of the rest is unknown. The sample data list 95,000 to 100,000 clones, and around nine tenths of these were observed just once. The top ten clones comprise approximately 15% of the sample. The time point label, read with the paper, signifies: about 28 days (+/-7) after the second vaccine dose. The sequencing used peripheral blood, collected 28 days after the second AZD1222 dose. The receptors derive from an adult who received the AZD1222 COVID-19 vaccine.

CDR3 sequence: CASLSLAKNIQYF. Written as DNA, the CDR3 is TGTGCCAGCCTATCACTAGCCAAAAACATTCAGTACTTC. The gene calls are TRBV2 and TRBJ2-4; D is unclear. From germline, CDR1 is SNHLY and CDR2 FYNNEI. The germline V and J ends were trimmed by 8 bases and 0 bases, with 8 bases remaining between them. The CDR3 is 13 residues long.

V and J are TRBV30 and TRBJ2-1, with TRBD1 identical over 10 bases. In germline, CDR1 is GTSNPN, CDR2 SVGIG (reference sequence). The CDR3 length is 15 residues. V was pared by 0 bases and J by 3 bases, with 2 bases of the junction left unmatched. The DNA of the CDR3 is TGTGCCTGGAGTGTAGGGACAGGGGTCTACAATGAGCAGTTCTTC. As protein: CAWSVGTGVYNEQFF.

The CDR3 DNA reads as TGTGCCAGCAGTTCACTAGCGGGAGGATCTTACGAGCAGTACTTC. Translated: CASSSLAGGSYEQYF. The rearrangement joins TRBV6-2 or TRBV6-3 to TRBJ2-7; 12 bases are a match to TRBD2. Germline V gene lookup returns CDR1 MNHEY and CDR2 SVGEGT. The J segment lost 4 bases and the V segment lost 4 bases, leaving 5 bases of the junction unmatched. The CDR3 sequence is 15 residues long.

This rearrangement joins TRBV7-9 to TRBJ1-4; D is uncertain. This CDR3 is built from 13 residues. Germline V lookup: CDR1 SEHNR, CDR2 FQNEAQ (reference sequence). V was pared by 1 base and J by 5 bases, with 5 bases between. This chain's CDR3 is CASSLGRNEKLFF. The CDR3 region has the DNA TGTGCCAGCAGCTTAGGGCGAAATGAAAAACTGTTTTTT.

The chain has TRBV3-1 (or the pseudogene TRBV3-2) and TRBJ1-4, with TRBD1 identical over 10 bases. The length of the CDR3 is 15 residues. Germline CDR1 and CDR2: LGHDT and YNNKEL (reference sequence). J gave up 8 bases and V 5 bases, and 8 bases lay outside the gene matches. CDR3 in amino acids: CASSVSGTGDEKLFF. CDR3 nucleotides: TGTGCCAGCAGCGTCTCCGGGACAGGGGACGAAAAACTGTTTTTT.

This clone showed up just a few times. This chain's CDR3 is CASSGGTAMEQFF. The CDR3 coding sequence is TGTGCCAGCAGTGGAGGGACGGCAATGGAGCAGTTCTTC. The chain employs TRBV28 and TRBJ2-1, with D possibly being TRBD2 (6 bases). Germline V CDR1 and CDR2: MDHEN, SYDVKM. V was shortened by 5 bases and J by 10 bases, with 15 bases between the two germline ends. CDR3 length: 13 residues. Variable domain in full (rest from reference TRBV28 and TRBJ2-1): DVKVTQSSRYLVKRTGEKVFLECVQDMDHENMFWYRQDPGLGLRLIYFSYDVKMKEKGDIPEGYSVSREKKERFSLILESASTNQTSMYLCASSGGTAMEQFFGPGTRLTVL.

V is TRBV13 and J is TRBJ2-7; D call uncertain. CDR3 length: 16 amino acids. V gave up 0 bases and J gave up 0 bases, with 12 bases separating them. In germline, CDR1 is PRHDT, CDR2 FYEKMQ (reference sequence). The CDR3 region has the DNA TGTGCCAGCAGCTTAGGGGATCCTGGCAGCTCCTACGAGCAGTACTTC. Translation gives CASSLGDPGSSYEQYF.

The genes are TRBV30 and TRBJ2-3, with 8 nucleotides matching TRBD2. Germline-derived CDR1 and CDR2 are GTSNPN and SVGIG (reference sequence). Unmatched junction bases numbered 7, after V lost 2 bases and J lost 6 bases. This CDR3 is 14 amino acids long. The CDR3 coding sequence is TGTGCCTGGAGTTTGGTAGCGGGAATGGATACGCAGTATTTT. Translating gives CAWSLVAGMDTQYF. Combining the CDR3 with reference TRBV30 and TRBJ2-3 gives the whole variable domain SQTIHQWPATLVQPVGSPLSLECTVEGTSNPNLYWYRQAAGRGLQLLFYSVGIGQISSEVPQNLSASRPQDRQFILSSKKLLLSDSGFYLCAWSLVAGMDTQYFGPGTRLTVL.

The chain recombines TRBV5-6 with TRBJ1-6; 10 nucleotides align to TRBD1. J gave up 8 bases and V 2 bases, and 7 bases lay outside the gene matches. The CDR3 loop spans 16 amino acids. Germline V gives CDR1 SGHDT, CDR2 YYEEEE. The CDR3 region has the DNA TGTGCCAGCAGCTTCGGGACAGGGGATTGGGATTCACCCCTCCACTTT. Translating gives CASSFGTGDWDSPLHF.

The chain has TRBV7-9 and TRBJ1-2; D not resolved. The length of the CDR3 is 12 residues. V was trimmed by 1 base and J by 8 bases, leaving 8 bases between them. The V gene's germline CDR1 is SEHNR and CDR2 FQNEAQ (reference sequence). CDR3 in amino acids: CASSLELRGYTF. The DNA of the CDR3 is TGTGCCAGCAGCTTAGAACTAAGGGGCTACACCTTC.

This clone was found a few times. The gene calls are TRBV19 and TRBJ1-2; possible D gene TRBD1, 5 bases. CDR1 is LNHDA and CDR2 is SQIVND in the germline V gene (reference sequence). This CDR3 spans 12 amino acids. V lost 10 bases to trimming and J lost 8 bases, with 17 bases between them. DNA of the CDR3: TGTGCCATCGAAAACAAGGGGAGCGGCTACACCTTC. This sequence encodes CAIENKGSGYTF.

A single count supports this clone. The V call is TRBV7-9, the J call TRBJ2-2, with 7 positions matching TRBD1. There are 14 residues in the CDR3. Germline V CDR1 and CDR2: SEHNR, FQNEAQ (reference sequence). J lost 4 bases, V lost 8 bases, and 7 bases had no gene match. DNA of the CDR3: TGTGCCAGCGGCCGACAGGGTAGCACCGGGGAGCTGTTTTTT. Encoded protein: CASGRQGSTGELFF.

In DNA form, the CDR3 reads TGTGCCTGGAGCGGGGACGGGCGAAGCTCCTATAATTCACCCCTCCACTTT. This sequence encodes CAWSGDGRSSYNSPLHF. V is TRBV30 and J is TRBJ1-6; a possible D gene is TRBD1 (5 bases). Trimming removed 3 bases from V and 0 bases from J, with 15 bases in between. The length of the CDR3 is 17 residues. Germline V gene data show CDR1 as GTSNPN and CDR2 as SVGIG (reference sequence).

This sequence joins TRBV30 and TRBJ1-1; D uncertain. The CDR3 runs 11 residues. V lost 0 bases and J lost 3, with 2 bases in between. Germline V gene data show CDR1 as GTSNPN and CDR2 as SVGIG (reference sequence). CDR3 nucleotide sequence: TGTGCCTGGAGTGTACACACTGAAGCTTTCTTT. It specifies CAWSVHTEAFF.

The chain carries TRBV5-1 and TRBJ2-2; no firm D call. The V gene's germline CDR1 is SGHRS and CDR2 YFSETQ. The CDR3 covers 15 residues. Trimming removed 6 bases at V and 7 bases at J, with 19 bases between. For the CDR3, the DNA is TGCGCCAGCAAGGACGGTACCAAAGTTAGCGGGGAGCTGTTTTTT. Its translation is CASKDGTKVSGELFF.

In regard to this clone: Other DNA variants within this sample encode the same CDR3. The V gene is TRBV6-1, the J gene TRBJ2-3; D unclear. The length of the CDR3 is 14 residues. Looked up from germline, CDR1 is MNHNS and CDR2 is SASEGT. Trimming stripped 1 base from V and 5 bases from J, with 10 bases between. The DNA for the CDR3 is TGTGCCAGCAGTGAAGTTGTACTCGGAGATACGCAGTATTTT. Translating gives CASSEVVLGDTQYF.

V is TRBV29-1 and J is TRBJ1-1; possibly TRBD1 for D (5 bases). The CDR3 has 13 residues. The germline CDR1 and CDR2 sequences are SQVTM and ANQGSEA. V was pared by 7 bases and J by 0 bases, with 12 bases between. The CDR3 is CSAGTAVNTEAFF. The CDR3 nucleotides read TGCAGCGCAGGGACGGCCGTGAACACTGAAGCTTTCTTT.

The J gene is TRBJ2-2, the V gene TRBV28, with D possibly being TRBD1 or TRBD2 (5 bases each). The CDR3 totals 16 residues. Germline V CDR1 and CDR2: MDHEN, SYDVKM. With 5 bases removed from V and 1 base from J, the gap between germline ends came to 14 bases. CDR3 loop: CASSIPGTENTGELFF. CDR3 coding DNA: TGTGCCAGCAGTATCCCCGGGACGGAGAACACCGGGGAGCTGTTTTTT.

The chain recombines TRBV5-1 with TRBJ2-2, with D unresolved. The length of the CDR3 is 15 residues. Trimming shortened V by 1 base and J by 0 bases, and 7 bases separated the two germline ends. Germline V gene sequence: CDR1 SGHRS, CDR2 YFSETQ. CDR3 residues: CASSLMGSNTGELFF. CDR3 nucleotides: TGCGCCAGCAGCTTGATGGGGTCGAACACCGGGGAGCTGTTTTTT.

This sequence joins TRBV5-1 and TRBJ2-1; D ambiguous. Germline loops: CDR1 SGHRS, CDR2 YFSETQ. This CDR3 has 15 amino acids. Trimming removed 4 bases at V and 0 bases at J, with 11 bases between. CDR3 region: CASSISPSSYNEQFF. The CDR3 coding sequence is TGCGCCAGCAGCATATCTCCCAGCTCCTACAATGAGCAGTTCTTC.

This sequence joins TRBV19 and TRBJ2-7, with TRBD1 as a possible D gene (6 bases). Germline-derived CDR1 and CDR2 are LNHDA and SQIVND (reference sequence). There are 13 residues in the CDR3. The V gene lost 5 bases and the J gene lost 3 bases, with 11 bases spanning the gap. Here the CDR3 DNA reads TGTGCCAGTAGTTTCCGGGACAACTACGAGCAGTACTTC. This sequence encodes CASSFRDNYEQYF. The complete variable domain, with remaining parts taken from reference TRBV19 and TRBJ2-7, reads DGGITQSPKYLFRKEGQNVTLSCEQNLNHDAMYWYRQDPGQGLRLIYYSQIVNDFQKGDIAEGYSVSREKKESFPLTVTSAQKNPTAFYLCASSFRDNYEQYFGPGTRLTVT.

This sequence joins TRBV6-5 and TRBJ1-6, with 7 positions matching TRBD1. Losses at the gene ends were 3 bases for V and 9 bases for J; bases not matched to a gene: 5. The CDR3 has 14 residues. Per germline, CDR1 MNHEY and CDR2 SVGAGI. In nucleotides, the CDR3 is TGTGCCAGCAGTTATCTACAGGGGACTTCACCCCTCCACTTT. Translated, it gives CASSYLQGTSPLHF.

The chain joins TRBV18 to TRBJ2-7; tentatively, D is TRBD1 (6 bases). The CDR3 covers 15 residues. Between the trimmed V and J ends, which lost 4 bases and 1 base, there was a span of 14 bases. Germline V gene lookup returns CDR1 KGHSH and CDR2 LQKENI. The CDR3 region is CASSRTVQTSYEQYF. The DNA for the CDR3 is TGTGCCAGCTCACGGACAGTACAGACTTCCTACGAGCAGTACTTC.